This T cell receptor beta chain originates from a study of T cells in Graves' hyperthyroidism and ophthalmopathy. Findings and limits, study-wide: Ophthalmopathy was distinguished from stable hyperthyroidism by 13 V-J signatures.

TCR beta CDR3 sequences were amplified from RNA transcripts. The TCR CDR3 first-round RT-PCR relied on the HTBI primer set. TCRdb reprocessed the multiplex PCR reads with MiXCR, giving one entry per CDR3 protein. This sample carries 500,000 to 650,000 distinct CDR3 sequences, 15% to 20% of them seen once, and the ten largest clones take 47%. Concerning this clonotype itself: Its matching antigen is unknown.

The length of the CDR3 is 16 residues. CDR1 is LGHDT and CDR2 is YNNKEL in the germline V gene (reference sequence). Trimming removed 0 bases from V and 8 bases from J; junction bases left unmatched: 11. A patient was excluded if there was uncontrolled infection, other autoimmune disease, pregnancy or lactation. What was sequenced was blood. This receptor was identified in a middle-aged man with Graves' ophthalmopathy. The chain joins TRBV3-1 to TRBJ1-2; 8 bases align to TRBD1. This CDR3 reads CASSQERGTGVQGYTF. Here the CDR3 DNA reads TGTGCCAGCAGCCAAGAAAGGGGGACAGGTGTCCAAGGCTACACCTTC.